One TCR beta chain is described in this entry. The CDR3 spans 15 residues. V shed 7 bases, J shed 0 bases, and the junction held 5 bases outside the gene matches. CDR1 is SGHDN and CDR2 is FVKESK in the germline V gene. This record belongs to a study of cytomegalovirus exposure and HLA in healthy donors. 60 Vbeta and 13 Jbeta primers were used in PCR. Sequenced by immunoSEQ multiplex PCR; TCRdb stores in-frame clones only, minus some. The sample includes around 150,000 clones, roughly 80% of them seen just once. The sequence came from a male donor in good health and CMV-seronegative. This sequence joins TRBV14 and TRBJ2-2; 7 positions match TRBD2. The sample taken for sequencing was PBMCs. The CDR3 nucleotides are TGTGCCAGCACCCGGGGGACTACGAACACCGGGGAGCTGTTTTTT. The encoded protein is CASTRGTTNTGELFF.